This T cell receptor (beta chain) was identified during a study of blood T cell repertoires in COVID-19. In the source study's methods: By means of reference gene primer amplification, nucleated cell counts were estimated. Sequencing was performed with immunoSEQ multiplex PCR; in TCRdb, only in-frame clones are kept and a portion is missing. Clone size and the V and J calls come from that table; the DNA yielded D and trimming. The sample lists some 250,000 clones; under 90% were seen once. The CDR3 sequence is 16 residues long. Germline lookup yields CDR1 LGHDT and CDR2 YNNKEL (reference sequence). Germline trimming cut 1 base from V and 7 bases from J; bases unmatched to any gene: 5.

Sequenced: peripheral blood. The chain combines TRBV3-1 (or the pseudogene TRBV3-2) with TRBJ2-2, with 11 bases aligning to TRBD2. This receptor was obtained from a man in his 60s with acute or convalescent COVID-19. The CDR3 sequence is CASSQGLAGGIGELFF. For the CDR3, the DNA is TGTGCCAGCAGCCAAGGGCTAGCGGGAGGAATCGGGGAGCTGTTTTTT.